Listed here are 13 T cell receptor beta chains from one sample, sequenced in a study of shared clonotypes between healthy human individuals. The protocol was immunoSEQ multiplex PCR, while the TCRdb copy is restricted to in-frame clones and leaves out a portion. The sample has 450,000 to 650,000 clones; roughly 79% are singletons. The material sequenced was PBMCs. These receptors were obtained from a woman aged 40 to 50 in good health. Some clones in this sample may be carry-over from other donors' samples.

The chain employs TRBV2 and TRBJ2-2; possible D gene TRBD2, 6 bases. V shed 8 bases and J shed 1 base, with 11 bases lying between them. Germline V CDR1 and CDR2: SNHLY, FYNNEI. This CDR3 has 14 amino acids. The CDR3 is CASVADLNTGELFF. The CDR3 bases are TGTGCCAGCGTAGCGGACCTGAACACCGGGGAGCTGTTTTTT.

The chain employs TRBV11-3 and TRBJ2-1; no clear D gene. The germline CDR1 and CDR2 sequences are SGHNT and YENEEA. Trimming removed 0 bases from V and 5 bases from J, with 8 bases in between. The CDR3 runs to 14 residues. The CDR3 here is CASSLEGYHNEQFF. For the CDR3, the DNA is TGTGCCAGCAGCTTAGAGGGGTACCACAATGAGCAGTTCTTC.

This clone has just one count. The chain carries TRBV5-4 and TRBJ2-1; a possible D gene is TRBD2 (5 bases). Germline V lookup: CDR1 SGHNT, CDR2 YYREEE (reference sequence). Trimming removed 0 bases from V and 7 bases from J, with 17 bases in between. CDR3 length equals 16 residues. The CDR3 sequence: CASSLDMGVGANEQFF. The CDR3 coding sequence is TGTGCCAGCAGCTTGGATATGGGAGTGGGCGCAAATGAGCAGTTCTTC.

This clone was counted once. The chain recombines TRBV5-4 with TRBJ2-2; maybe TRBD2 (6 bases). Germline assignment: CDR1 SGHNT and CDR2 YYREEE (reference sequence). The ends were cut back, 3 bases at V and 4 bases at J, with 10 bases in the middle. This CDR3 is 14 amino acids long. CDR3 protein: CASSWDWRTGELFF. As DNA, the CDR3 is TGTGCCAGCAGCTGGGACTGGCGCACCGGGGAGCTGTTTTTT.

Remarks on this clone: The same CDR3 can be traced to other DNA sequences in this sample. The chain has TRBV7-2 and TRBJ2-5; D might be TRBD2 (6 bases). Trimming cost V 5 bases and J 2 bases, with 18 bases left between them. This CDR3 is built from 16 residues. Germline assignment: CDR1 SGHTA and CDR2 FQGNSA. CDR3 in amino acids: CASSTTGVGPQETQYF. The CDR3 bases are TGTGCCAGCAGCACAACGGGGGTGGGGCCTCAAGAGACCCAGTACTTC.

This clone was recorded a few times. The chain employs TRBV30 and TRBJ1-1; no reliable D call. The V gene's germline CDR1 is GTSNPN and CDR2 SVGIG (reference sequence). V was trimmed by 2 bases and J by 11 bases, leaving 9 bases between them. The CDR3 sequence is 10 residues long. The CDR3 is CAWSPAVAFF. The CDR3 DNA is TGTGCCTGGAGTCCCGCGGTGGCTTTCTTT. Together with reference TRBV30 and TRBJ1-1, the CDR3 gives the full variable domain: SQTIHQWPATLVQPVGSPLSLECTVEGTSNPNLYWYRQAAGRGLQLLFYSVGIGQISSEVPQNLSASRPQDRQFILSSKKLLLSDSGFYLCAWSPAVAFFGQGTRLTVV.

This clone was seen a few times. Other DNA sequences of this sample code for an identical CDR3. This chain links TRBV4-2 with TRBJ1-5; tentative D call: TRBD1 (5 bases). Germline V gene lookup returns CDR1 LGHNA and CDR2 YNFKEQ. Trimming took 0 bases from V and 6 from J, leaving 12 bases between them. The CDR3 extends over 15 amino acids. The chain's CDR3 is CASSQDPGGGQPQHF. The CDR3 DNA reads as TGTGCCAGCAGCCAAGATCCGGGGGGTGGTCAGCCCCAGCATTTT.

This chain uses TRBV19 with TRBJ2-5; a possible D gene is TRBD2 (6 bases). The CDR3 loop spans 14 amino acids. Germline-derived CDR1 and CDR2 are LNHDA and SQIVND (reference sequence). The V gene lost 5 bases and the J gene lost 1 base, with 11 bases spanning the gap. CDR3 in amino acids: CASSSRDVQETQYF. CDR3 bases: TGTGCCAGTAGTTCGCGGGACGTCCAAGAGACCCAGTACTTC.

V and J are TRBV5-1 and TRBJ1-3; no reliable D call. V lost 0 bases, J lost 2 bases, and 15 bases lay in between. The CDR3 contains 17 residues. Per the germline V gene, CDR1 is SGHRS and CDR2 is YFSETQ. The CDR3 protein is CASSLEPVSQTGNTIYF. The CDR3 nucleotides read TGCGCCAGCAGCTTGGAGCCCGTCTCACAGACTGGAAACACCATATATTTT.

This rearrangement joins TRBV5-1 to TRBJ2-3; a possible D gene is TRBD2 (6 bases). CDR1 is SGHRS and CDR2 is YFSETQ in the germline V gene. Trimming stripped 1 base from V and 5 bases from J, with 14 bases between. The CDR3 totals 15 residues. CDR3 region: CASSLNVAGGDTQYF. The CDR3 coding sequence is TGCGCCAGCAGCTTGAATGTTGCCGGGGGAGATACGCAGTATTTT.

This clone was detected a few times. The chain uses TRBV10-3 and TRBJ2-5, with 7 bases lining up with TRBD1. The DNA matches TRBJ2-7 better at its end, which makes the J call doubtful. In germline, CDR1 is ENHRY, CDR2 SYGVKD. The CDR3 extends over 13 amino acids. This CDR3 reads CAISETGAYEQYF. CDR3 nucleotides: TGTGCCATCAGTGAGACAGGGGCCTACGAGCAGTACTTC.

This clone was detected only once. The chain employs TRBV21-1 and TRBJ2-1; TRBD2, the table's D call, lacks a check against the DNA. TRBV21-1 is flagged as a pseudogene. The CDR3 has 15 amino acids. In DNA, the CDR3 is TGTGCCAGCAGCAAAGCGCCGGCGGGAGGTTTTGAGCAGTTCTTC. It translates to CASSKAPAGGFEQFF.

The chain employs TRBV5-1 and TRBJ2-2; 10 nucleotides line up with TRBD1. The CDR3 runs to 20 residues. The V gene end was trimmed by 0 bases and the J gene end by 6 bases; junction bases not matched to a gene: 17. CDR1 is SGHRS, CDR2 YFSETQ, per germline. The CDR3 bases are TGCGCCAGCAGCTTGGGCGGGACAGGGGATTTATTGGCCACACCCGGGGAGCTGTTTTTT. Protein sequence: CASSLGGTGDLLATPGELFF. The full variable domain, its missing parts supplied by reference TRBV5-1 and TRBJ2-2, is KAGVTQTPRYLIKTRGQQVTLSCSPISGHRSVSWYQQTPGQGLQFLFEYFSETQRNKGNFPGRFSGRQFSNSRSEMNVSTLELGDSALYLCASSLGGTGDLLATPGELFFGEGSRLTVL.